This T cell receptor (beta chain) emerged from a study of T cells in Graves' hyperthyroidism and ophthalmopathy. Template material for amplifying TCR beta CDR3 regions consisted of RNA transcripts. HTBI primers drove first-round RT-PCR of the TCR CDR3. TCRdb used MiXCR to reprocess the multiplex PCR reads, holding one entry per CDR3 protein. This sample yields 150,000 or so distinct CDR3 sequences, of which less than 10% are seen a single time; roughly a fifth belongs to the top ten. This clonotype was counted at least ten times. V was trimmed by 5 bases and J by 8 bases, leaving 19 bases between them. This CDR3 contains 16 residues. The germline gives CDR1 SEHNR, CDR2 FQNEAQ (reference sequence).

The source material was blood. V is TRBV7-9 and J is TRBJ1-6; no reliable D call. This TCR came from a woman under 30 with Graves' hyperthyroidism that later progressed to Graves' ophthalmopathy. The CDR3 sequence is CASSLGYSRVDSPLHF. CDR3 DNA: TGTGCCAGCAGCCTCGGTTATTCAAGGGTGGATTCACCCCTCCACTTT. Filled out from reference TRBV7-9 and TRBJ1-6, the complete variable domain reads DTGVSQNPRHKITKRGQNVTFRCDPISEHNRLYWYRQTLGQGPEFLTYFQNEAQLEKSRLLSDRFSAERPKGSFSTLEIQRTEQGDSAMYLCASSLGYSRVDSPLHFGNGTRLTVT.